The 31 T cell receptor beta chains below come from one sample, sequenced in a study of shared clonotypes between healthy human individuals. Clones were read by immunoSEQ multiplex PCR, and TCRdb kept only the in-frame ones, dropping some. Found here are 600,000 to 800,000 clones, approximately 72% of them singletons; the top ten hold approximately 1.7%. Material for sequencing was memory CD4+ T cells sorted from blood. Subset noted: CD45RA-negative fraction. The receptors originated from a woman aged 25 to 45 in good health.

The V gene is TRBV28, the J gene TRBJ1-2, with 8 nucleotides matching TRBD1. This CDR3 is built from 12 residues. V shed 10 bases and J 7 bases; nucleotides not matched to a gene: 8. Germline assignment: CDR1 MDHEN and CDR2 SYDVKM. CDR3 amino acids: CAISPQGAGYTF. In nucleotides, the CDR3 is TGTGCCATTAGTCCCCAGGGGGCTGGCTACACCTTC.

The chain links TRBV7-3 to TRBJ2-1; D remains unclear. V was trimmed by 2 bases and J by 7 bases, leaving 3 bases between them. The CDR3 runs 11 residues. Germline CDR1 is SGHTA and CDR2 is FQGTGA. The CDR3 loop reads CASSLVNEQFF. CDR3 sequence (DNA): TGTGCCAGCAGCTTAGTAAATGAGCAGTTCTTC.

V and J are TRBV11-1 and TRBJ2-7, with D uncertain. The CDR3 has 15 residues. Per germline, CDR1 SGHAT and CDR2 FQDESV (reference sequence). Between the trimmed V and J ends, which lost 5 bases and 2 bases, there was a span of 16 bases. The CDR3 DNA reads TGTGCCAGCAGCCCCGGTGGCGGCCGCACCTACGAGCAGTACTTC. This codes for CASSPGGGRTYEQYF.

As regards this clone: The sample holds other DNA sequences that translate to the same CDR3. The chain joins TRBV7-3 to TRBJ2-1; 8 nucleotides agree with TRBD1. Germline V lookup: CDR1 SGHTA, CDR2 FQGTGA. Trimming removed 5 bases from V and 3 bases from J; junction bases left unmatched: 6. The CDR3 is made up of 15 amino acids. The CDR3: CASSLGTGLYNEQFF. DNA for the CDR3: TGTGCCAGCAGCCTGGGGACAGGCCTCTACAATGAGCAGTTCTTC.

This rearrangement joins TRBV5-1 to TRBJ2-7; D possibly corresponds to TRBD2 (6 bases). The CDR3 sequence is 13 residues long. Trimming pared 4 bases from V and 9 bases from J, leaving 17 bases between. CDR1 and CDR2 (germline): SGHRS, YFSETQ. The CDR3 loop is CASSAWRESVQYF. The CDR3 coding sequence is TGCGCCAGCAGCGCGTGGAGGGAGTCCGTGCAGTACTTC. The full variable domain, its missing parts supplied by reference TRBV5-1 and TRBJ2-7, is KAGVTQTPRYLIKTRGQQVTLSCSPISGHRSVSWYQQTPGQGLQFLFEYFSETQRNKGNFPGRFSGRQFSNSRSEMNVSTLELGDSALYLCASSAWRESVQYFGPGTRLTVT.

V usage is TRBV7-2 and J usage is TRBJ2-2; D is undetermined. V was pared by 7 bases and J by 1 base, with 16 bases between. Germline V gene lookup returns CDR1 SGHTA and CDR2 FQGNSA. The CDR3 has 16 amino acids. CDR3 region: CASTERPVGNTGELFF. CDR3 bases: TGTGCCAGCACTGAGAGGCCGGTCGGGAACACCGGGGAGCTGTTTTTT.

The chain couples TRBV4-1 to TRBJ2-7, with 9 bases identical to TRBD1. The germline V gene encodes CDR1 MGHRA and CDR2 YSYEKL. V trimming: 2 bases; J trimming: 10 bases; junction bases outside the gene matches: 3. The CDR3 is 12 residues long. CDR3 nucleotides: TGCGCCAGCAGCCAAACAGGGGGCGGTCAGTACTTC. It encodes CASSQTGGGQYF.

The chain joins TRBV29-1 to TRBJ2-3; D possibly corresponds to TRBD2 (6 bases). CDR3 length equals 15 residues. Between the trimmed V and J ends, which lost 5 bases and 2 bases, there was a span of 17 bases. Germline values: CDR1 SQVTM, CDR2 ANQGSEA. CDR3 region: CSVPSIAGPTDTQYF. CDR3 bases: TGCAGCGTTCCATCCATCGCGGGACCCACAGATACGCAGTATTTT.

The chain has TRBV4-1 and TRBJ2-7, with TRBD2 matching over 12 bases. J lost 10 bases, V lost 2 bases, and 6 bases had no gene match. The CDR3 runs 14 residues. Germline loops: CDR1 MGHRA, CDR2 YSYEKL. CDR3 protein: CASSQQLAGGPQYF. The CDR3 DNA reads TGCGCCAGCAGCCAACAGCTAGCGGGAGGGCCACAGTACTTC.

This chain links TRBV7-2 with TRBJ2-7, with a weak D call TRBD1 (5 bases). Trimming took 3 bases from V and 6 from J, leaving 12 bases between them. The CDR3 contains 13 residues. Germline CDR1 is SGHTA and CDR2 is FQGNSA. The CDR3 here is CASSFGASFEQYF. DNA of the CDR3: TGTGCCAGCAGCTTTGGGGCATCGTTCGAGCAGTACTTC. Variable domain in full (rest from reference TRBV7-2 and TRBJ2-7): GAGVSQSPSNKVTEKGKDVELRCDPISGHTALYWYRQSLGQGLEFLIYFQGNSAPDKSGLPSDRFSAERTGGSVSTLTIQRTQQEDSAVYLCASSFGASFEQYFGPGTRLTVT.

Turning to this clone: The junction shows a germline mismatch at one end, possibly a read error. The rearrangement joins TRBV19 to TRBJ2-4; TRBD2 matches at 7 bases. The CDR3 sequence is 16 residues long. Germline V lookup: CDR1 LNHDA, CDR2 SQIVND (reference sequence). The CDR3 nucleotides are TGTGCCAGTAGTGTAGAGCGGGGAGTGACCAAAAACATTCAGTACTTC. Translated: CASSVERGVTKNIQYF.

This rearrangement joins TRBV5-1 to TRBJ2-3, with 10 bases aligning to TRBD2. This CDR3 is built from 18 residues. The germline gives CDR1 SGHRS, CDR2 YFSETQ. Trimming at V came to 0 bases and at J to 3 bases, leaving 10 bases not matched to a gene. CDR3 DNA: TGCGCCAGCAGCTTGGGTCTAGCGGGAGTAATTGGGACAGATACGCAGTATTTT. It translates to CASSLGLAGVIGTDTQYF.

The CDR3 DNA is TGTGCCAGCACTGCGTTAGCGGGGCGCACAGATACGCAGTATTTT. It translates to CASTALAGRTDTQYF. The V gene is TRBV27, the J gene TRBJ2-3, with 8 nucleotides matching TRBD2. V lost 7 bases and J lost 1; bases outside the gene matches: 7. The length of the CDR3 is 15 residues. CDR1 MNHEY and CDR2 SMNVEV come from the germline V gene (reference sequence).

The chain combines TRBV18 with TRBJ2-4, with TRBD2 identical over 8 bases. Germline CDR1 reads KGHSH; CDR2 reads LQKENI. Trimming removed 0 bases from V and 1 base from J; junction bases left unmatched: 5. CDR3 size: 17 residues. Written as DNA, the CDR3 is TGTGCCAGCTCACCACCGTCCCGGGAGGGTGCCAAAAACATTCAGTACTTC. Translating it yields CASSPPSREGAKNIQYF.

The chain uses TRBV2 and TRBJ2-7; possible D gene TRBD1, 5 bases. CDR3 length equals 13 residues. Trimming pared 2 bases from V and 6 bases from J, leaving 11 bases between. Germline V gene sequence: CDR1 SNHLY, CDR2 FYNNEI. CDR3 in DNA: TGTGCCAGCAGTGAAAGCAGGGTGGCCGAGCAGTACTTC. Its protein is CASSESRVAEQYF.

The chain recombines TRBV11-3 with TRBJ2-3, with 7 bases identical to TRBD1. V lost 5 bases, J lost 7 bases, and 6 bases stayed unmatched. Looked up from germline, CDR1 is SGHNT and CDR2 is YENEEA. This CDR3 comprises 13 residues. CDR3: CASSVRQGNTQYF. In DNA, the CDR3 is TGTGCCAGCAGCGTACGACAGGGAAATACGCAGTATTTT. Full variable domain (rest looked up from reference TRBV11-3 and TRBJ2-3): EAGVVQSPRYKIIEKKQPVAFWCNPISGHNTLYWYLQNLGQGPELLIRYENEEAVDDSQLPKDRFSAERLKGVDSTLKIQPAELGDSAVYLCASSVRQGNTQYFGPGTRLTVL.

The chain recombines TRBV5-1 with TRBJ1-5, with D maybe TRBD1 (6 bases). Germline lookup yields CDR1 SGHRS and CDR2 YFSETQ. V dropped 4 bases and J dropped 2 bases, with 10 bases sitting between them. CDR3 length: 14 residues. The CDR3 DNA reads TGCGCCAGCAGCAAACAGGGCGGCAATCAGCCCCAGCATTTT. This translates into CASSKQGGNQPQHF.

The chain joins TRBV5-1 to TRBJ2-1, with TRBD2 matching 11 bases. Germline-derived CDR1 and CDR2 are SGHRS and YFSETQ. The CDR3 has 17 residues. J lost 8 bases, V lost 4 bases, and 14 bases had no gene match. The CDR3 region has the DNA TGCGCCAGCAGCCTCCAGGCGTTAGCGGGAGGGTTCCATGAGCAGTTCTTC. Translation gives CASSLQALAGGFHEQFF. Complete variable domain (other parts from reference TRBV5-1 and TRBJ2-1): KAGVTQTPRYLIKTRGQQVTLSCSPISGHRSVSWYQQTPGQGLQFLFEYFSETQRNKGNFPGRFSGRQFSNSRSEMNVSTLELGDSALYLCASSLQALAGGFHEQFFGPGTRLTVL.

This clone came up once. The sample holds other DNA sequences that translate to the same CDR3. The chain has TRBV28 and TRBJ1-2; D not certain. In germline, CDR1 is MDHEN, CDR2 SYDVKM. The germline V and J ends were trimmed by 2 bases and 2 bases, with 6 bases remaining between them. There are 13 residues in the CDR3. This CDR3 reads CASSLGQNYGYTF. The CDR3 DNA sequence: TGTGCCAGCAGTTTAGGCCAGAACTATGGCTACACCTTC.

A note on this clone: A read error likely explains this, since a far larger clone differs by one base. The V gene is TRBV28, the J gene TRBJ2-5; TRBD1 might be the D (6 bases). The J call is doubtful: the DNA matches TRBJ2-7 better. The germline gives CDR1 MDHEN, CDR2 SYDVKM. The CDR3 extends over 13 amino acids. The CDR3 protein is CASSRDNSYEQYF. The CDR3 DNA reads TGTGCCAGCAGTCGGGACAACTCCTACGAGCAGTACTTC.

This clone occurred once. This rearrangement joins TRBV28 to TRBJ1-2; D is uncertain. The CDR3 is 15 residues long. The V end was cut by 5 bases, the J end by 4 bases, with 17 bases between. Germline V gene data show CDR1 as MDHEN and CDR2 as SYDVKM. In DNA, the CDR3 is TGTGCCAGCAGTCGCCCCCGTCTGGGTGCCTATGGCTACACCTTC. This encodes CASSRPRLGAYGYTF.

V and J are TRBV28 and TRBJ1-5; TRBD1 might be the D (5 bases). The V and J ends lost 3 bases and 11 bases respectively, with 8 bases between them. The CDR3 spans 11 residues. CDR1 is MDHEN and CDR2 is SYDVKM in the germline V gene. This chain's CDR3 is CASSFLGAQHF. The CDR3 DNA follows: TGTGCCAGCAGTTTTTTGGGGGCCCAGCATTTT.

V is TRBV7-2 and J is TRBJ1-3; no reliable D call. This CDR3 has 15 amino acids. CDR1 is SGHTA, CDR2 FQGNSA, per germline. V gave up 2 bases and J gave up 4 bases, with 12 bases separating them. CDR3 amino acids: CASSLNNPAGNTIYF. The CDR3 bases are TGTGCCAGCAGCTTAAACAACCCGGCGGGAAACACCATATATTTT.

This clone was detected a few times. The chain is built from TRBV9 and TRBJ2-3; 9 bases are a match to TRBD1. Germline CDR1 SGDLS, CDR2 YYNGEE. Trimming at V came to 4 bases and at J to 3 bases, leaving 6 bases not matched to a gene. CDR3 size: 15 residues. The DNA of the CDR3 is TGTGCCAGCAGCCCCCGACAGGGGGATACAGATACGCAGTATTTT. Translated: CASSPRQGDTDTQYF.

This sequence joins TRBV7-8 and TRBJ2-1; perhaps TRBD2 as D (7 bases). CDR3 length: 15 residues. The germline CDR1 and CDR2 sequences are SGHVS and FQNEAQ. The V gene lost 3 bases and the J gene lost 4 bases, with 13 bases spanning the gap. The CDR3: CASSFGSGTYNEQFF. CDR3 bases: TGTGCCAGCAGCTTTGGGAGCGGGACATACAATGAGCAGTTCTTC.

V gene TRBV29-1 combines with J gene TRBJ2-7; unclear D gene. Looked up from germline, CDR1 is SQVTM and CDR2 is ANQGSEA. The CDR3 has 13 amino acids. Trimming took off 4 bases at V and 3 bases at J, with 13 bases between the two ends. The CDR3 is CSVVVNRDYEQYF. The DNA of the CDR3 is TGCAGCGTTGTAGTAAACAGAGACTACGAGCAGTACTTC.

Worth noting for this clone: Within the sample, other DNA sequences also encode this same CDR3. The J gene is TRBJ2-3, the V gene TRBV5-1, with D unresolved. Trimming took off 0 bases at V and 4 bases at J, with 3 bases between the two ends. Germline-derived CDR1 and CDR2 are SGHRS and YFSETQ. The CDR3 totals 12 residues. In nucleotides, the CDR3 is TGCGCCAGCAGCTTGGGATCAGATACGCAGTATTTT. Translating gives CASSLGSDTQYF.

This rearrangement joins TRBV6-1 to TRBJ2-1, with 8 bases lining up with TRBD2. J lost 15 bases, V lost 4 bases, and 14 bases had no gene match. The CDR3 is 14 residues long. In germline, CDR1 is MNHNS, CDR2 SASEGT. The CDR3 DNA follows: TGTGCCAGCAGTGGGTGGCTAGCGGGTTTGGGGGCGTTCTTC. This gives the protein CASSGWLAGLGAFF.

V and J are TRBV19 and TRBJ1-1; 7 nucleotides align to TRBD1. This CDR3 comprises 15 residues. The ends lost 6 bases at V and 3 bases at J; junction bases unmatched: 10. CDR1 is LNHDA and CDR2 is SQIVND in the germline V gene (reference sequence). The CDR3 DNA is TGTGCCAGTAGGCCTCGACAGGGAAAGGACACTGAAGCTTTCTTT. It yields the protein CASRPRQGKDTEAFF.

This chain links TRBV19 with TRBJ2-2, with TRBD2 identical over 15 bases. V lost 5 bases and J lost 3; bases outside the gene matches: 13. CDR1 LNHDA and CDR2 SQIVND come from the germline V gene (reference sequence). The CDR3 extends over 20 amino acids. In DNA, the CDR3 is TGTGCCAGTAGTCTCCTAGCCCGGACTAGCGGGAGGGGGCACACCGGGGAGCTGTTTTTT. Encoded protein: CASSLLARTSGRGHTGELFF.

This clone turned up a few times. V and J are TRBV4-1 and TRBJ1-2; D remains ambiguous. Per the germline V gene, CDR1 is MGHRA and CDR2 is YSYEKL. Trimming stripped 4 bases from V and 0 bases from J, with 12 bases between. The CDR3 is made up of 15 amino acids. The CDR3 nucleotides are TGCGCCAGCAGCCCGAACTCCCGAGCTAACTATGGCTACACCTTC. This gives the protein CASSPNSRANYGYTF.